These 27 T cell receptor beta chains came from one sample sequenced in a study of cytomegalovirus exposure and HLA in healthy donors. 13 Jbeta primers and 60 Vbeta primers were used for the PCR. The method was immunoSEQ multiplex PCR; TCRdb's version includes in-frame clones alone and lacks a portion of them. The table lists approximately 130,000 clones, around four fifths of them singletons. The sequenced material came from PBMCs. These receptors were obtained from a woman between 40 and 50 years old in good health and CMV-seropositive.

This sequence joins TRBV4-1 and TRBJ1-1; the match to TRBD1 covers 10 bases. Per the germline V gene, CDR1 is MGHRA and CDR2 is YSYEKL. J gave up 1 base and V 0 bases, and 8 bases lay outside the gene matches. The length of the CDR3 is 18 residues. The CDR3 bases are TGCGCCAGCAGCCAAGATCAAGCGGACAGGGGGTGGAACACTGAAGCTTTCTTT. Translation: CASSQDQADRGWNTEAFF.

The genes are TRBV10-3 and TRBJ1-1; 8 bases match TRBD1. This CDR3 comprises 16 residues. Germline V gives CDR1 ENHRY, CDR2 SYGVKD. Trimming took 4 bases from V and 4 from J; bases not matched to a gene: 11. The CDR3: CAISASRGQKGTEAFF. The CDR3 DNA reads TGTGCCATCAGTGCATCCAGGGGGCAAAAGGGCACTGAAGCTTTCTTT.

The chain combines TRBV5-6 with TRBJ2-5, with D possibly TRBD2 on 6 matching bases. CDR3 length: 14 amino acids. The V end lost 0 bases, the J end lost 1 base, and 7 bases lay between the germline ends. The germline V gene encodes CDR1 SGHDT and CDR2 YYEEEE. This CDR3 is CASSLGRGQETQYF. The DNA of the CDR3 is TGTGCCAGCAGCTTGGGGCGGGGCCAAGAGACCCAGTACTTC.

The rearrangement links TRBV27 to TRBJ1-5, with D uncertain. This CDR3 has 14 residues. CDR1 is MNHEY and CDR2 is SMNVEV in the germline V gene (reference sequence). The V gene lost 2 bases and the J gene lost 4 bases, with 9 bases spanning the gap. The CDR3 DNA follows: TGTGCCAGCAGTTTACCTGGGGAGAATCAGCCCCAGCATTTT. Translation: CASSLPGENQPQHF.

A remark on this clone: The junction shows a germline mismatch at one end, possibly a read error. The chain links TRBV7-7 to TRBJ2-5; maybe TRBD2 (6 bases). Germline V lookup: CDR1 SSHAT, CDR2 FNYEAQ (reference sequence). The CDR3 is made up of 14 amino acids. CDR3 DNA sequence: TGTGCTAGCAGCCCCCGGGGGTTACAAGAGACCCAGTACTTC. Its translation is CASSPRGLQETQYF.

This chain connects TRBV27 to TRBJ2-7; D is possibly TRBD1 (5 bases). The CDR3 extends over 14 amino acids. Trimming shortened V by 8 bases and J by 0 bases, and 14 bases separated the two germline ends. Germline CDR1 is MNHEY and CDR2 is SMNVEV (reference sequence). CDR3 bases: TGTGCCAGCCTCAAGGGGCAGGGCTCCTACGAGCAGTACTTC. Amino acids: CASLKGQGSYEQYF.

The chain has TRBV2 and TRBJ2-7; weak D call: TRBD2 (6 bases). The length of the CDR3 is 14 residues. Trimming left V 1 base short and J 2 bases short, with 9 bases between. Per the germline V gene, CDR1 is SNHLY and CDR2 is FYNNEI. Here the CDR3 DNA reads TGTGCCAGCAGTGAAGAGGGACTCCCCTACGAGCAGTACTTC. Protein: CASSEEGLPYEQYF.

V gene TRBV5-8 combines with J gene TRBJ2-3, with D unclear. Germline CDR1 and CDR2: SGHTS and YDEGEE. V was clipped by 0 bases and J by 5 bases, with 13 bases between them. CDR3 length: 15 residues. CDR3 in DNA: TGTGCCAGCAGCTTGGCCCATGTGAAGAGAGATACGCAGTATTTT. Encoded protein: CASSLAHVKRDTQYF.

The sample holds one count of this clone. This chain links TRBV18 with TRBJ2-1; 16 nucleotides align to TRBD2. V dropped 0 bases and J dropped 3; count of bases not matched to a gene: 5. Germline CDR1 and CDR2: KGHSH and LQKENI. The CDR3 covers 19 residues. CDR3 sequence (DNA): TGTGCCAGCTCACCACCTGGGACTAGCGGGAGGGCCATCTACAATGAGCAGTTCTTC. Translation: CASSPPGTSGRAIYNEQFF.

The chain combines TRBV19 with TRBJ1-1; TRBD1 matches at 7 bases. The CDR3 spans 15 residues. The V gene end was trimmed by 4 bases and the J gene end by 7 bases; junction bases not matched to a gene: 12. The germline V gene has CDR1 LNHDA and CDR2 SQIVND (reference sequence). CDR3 region: CASSSGPRQGREAFF. The CDR3 DNA is TGTGCCAGTAGTAGCGGACCGAGACAGGGTCGTGAAGCTTTCTTT.

This clone has just a few counts. The gene calls are TRBV25-1 and TRBJ2-7; the match to TRBD1 covers 8 bases. Trimming removed 8 bases from V and 3 bases from J; junction bases left unmatched: 9. Germline lookup yields CDR1 MGHDK and CDR2 SYGVNS. This CDR3 region has 14 residues. CDR3 sequence (DNA): TGTGCCAGCGATGAGGGGACAGGCCTCTACGAGCAGTACTTC. As protein: CASDEGTGLYEQYF.

In DNA form, the CDR3 reads TGTGCCTGGAGCGGCGACGAGGACACTGAAGCTTTCTTT. Its protein product is CAWSGDEDTEAFF. V is TRBV30 and J is TRBJ1-1; D is ambiguous. The CDR3 totals 13 residues. The germline CDR1 and CDR2 sequences are GTSNPN and SVGIG (reference sequence). V lost 3 bases, J lost 3 bases, and 11 bases lay in between.

This clone was detected only a few times. The chain combines TRBV2 with TRBJ1-2, with a possible D match to TRBD1 (6 bases). The CDR3 sequence is 15 residues long. The V and J ends lost 10 bases and 2 bases respectively, with 20 bases between them. Germline V gene sequence: CDR1 SNHLY, CDR2 FYNNEI. The CDR3 sequence is CANKGNRANNYGYTF. The CDR3 DNA reads as TGTGCCAACAAGGGGAACAGGGCGAACAACTATGGCTACACCTTC.

The V gene is TRBV19, the J gene TRBJ2-7; D gene ambiguous. From germline, CDR1 is LNHDA and CDR2 SQIVND (reference sequence). V lost 3 bases, J lost 3 bases, and 9 bases lay in between. The CDR3 contains 13 residues. The CDR3, as DNA: TGTGCCAGTAGTATCGGTAGGAGCTACGAGCAGTACTTC. Translation gives CASSIGRSYEQYF.

This clone has a handful of counts. V and J are TRBV5-4 and TRBJ2-7; weak D call: TRBD1 (5 bases). The V gene lost 5 bases and the J gene lost 0 bases, with 9 bases spanning the gap. Germline V gene sequence: CDR1 SGHNT, CDR2 YYREEE (reference sequence). The CDR3 is 13 residues long. CDR3 sequence: CASRQESSYEQYF. The CDR3 DNA reads as TGTGCCAGCAGACAGGAAAGCTCCTACGAGCAGTACTTC.

The chain has TRBV18 and TRBJ2-1, with 7 positions matching TRBD2. With V trimmed by 6 bases and J by 2 bases, 10 bases remained unmatched. From germline, CDR1 is KGHSH and CDR2 LQKENI. This CDR3 is built from 16 residues. CDR3 coding DNA: TGTGCCAGCTCCCCGCCGGGCGGGAGCGCCTACAATGAGCAGTTCTTC. Its protein is CASSPPGGSAYNEQFF.

The V and J genes are TRBV28 and TRBJ2-7; D gene ambiguous. The CDR3 covers 13 residues. V shed 3 bases and J shed 1 base, with 7 bases lying between them. Germline CDR1 and CDR2: MDHEN and SYDVKM. The CDR3 here is CASSFTPSYEQYF. As DNA, the CDR3 is TGTGCCAGCAGTTTCACACCGTCCTACGAGCAGTACTTC.

This clone showed up just a few times. The chain carries TRBV9 and TRBJ2-7, with TRBD2 as a possible D gene (7 bases). Germline V gene lookup returns CDR1 SGDLS and CDR2 YYNGEE. The germline V and J ends were trimmed by 0 bases and 2 bases, with 12 bases remaining between them. This CDR3 has 15 residues. The CDR3 loop is CASSVEGGETYEQYF. Here the CDR3 DNA reads TGTGCCAGCAGCGTAGAAGGGGGGGAGACCTACGAGCAGTACTTC.

The chain joins TRBV6-6 to TRBJ1-4; TRBD1 matches at 7 bases. Losses at the gene ends were 8 bases for V and 8 bases for J; bases not matched to a gene: 8. Germline V gene lookup returns CDR1 MNHNY and CDR2 SVGAGI (reference sequence). CDR3 size: 13 residues. CDR3 in DNA: TGTGCCAGCGGAACAGGGGTATTAGAAAAACTGTTTTTT. This codes for CASGTGVLEKLFF.

The CDR3 sequence: CAWSVEGAYGYTF. Written as DNA, the CDR3 is TGTGCCTGGAGTGTAGAGGGCGCGTACGGCTACACCTTC. This chain uses TRBV30 with TRBJ1-2, with D unclear. The germline V gene encodes CDR1 GTSNPN and CDR2 SVGIG (reference sequence). V lost 0 bases and J lost 8, with 13 bases in between. This CDR3 comprises 13 residues.

This clone was counted a few times. The genes are TRBV27 and TRBJ2-1; 8 bases map to TRBD2. Looked up from germline, CDR1 is MNHEY and CDR2 is SMNVEV (reference sequence). The CDR3 runs to 15 residues. With 3 bases clipped from V and 9 bases from J, the junction kept 10 bases outside the gene matches. The CDR3 sequence is CASSFQAGVRREQFF. The CDR3 nucleotides read TGTGCCAGCAGTTTCCAAGCGGGAGTTCGGCGTGAGCAGTTCTTC.

This chain connects TRBV5-1 to TRBJ2-3; D not certain. The CDR3 has 17 residues. The V end lost 4 bases, the J end lost 8 bases, and 26 bases lay between the germline ends. Germline CDR1 and CDR2: SGHRS and YFSETQ. The CDR3 DNA follows: TGCGCCAGCAGCCTGATCAGTTCTCGGCTTGTTTCGGGTACGCAGTATTTT. It translates to CASSLISSRLVSGTQYF. The whole variable domain, filled in from reference TRBV5-1 and TRBJ2-3, reads KAGVTQTPRYLIKTRGQQVTLSCSPISGHRSVSWYQQTPGQGLQFLFEYFSETQRNKGNFPGRFSGRQFSNSRSEMNVSTLELGDSALYLCASSLISSRLVSGTQYFGPGTRLTVL.

V is TRBV30 and J is TRBJ1-4; D is undetermined. Germline loops: CDR1 GTSNPN, CDR2 SVGIG (reference sequence). This CDR3 region has 12 residues. V shed 8 bases and J shed 2 bases, with 9 bases lying between them. The CDR3 protein is CAGGATNEKLFF. Here the CDR3 DNA reads TGTGCCGGCGGAGCCACTAATGAAAAACTGTTTTTT. The entire variable domain, with the rest obtained from reference TRBV30 and TRBJ1-4, is as follows: SQTIHQWPATLVQPVGSPLSLECTVEGTSNPNLYWYRQAAGRGLQLLFYSVGIGQISSEVPQNLSASRPQDRQFILSSKKLLLSDSGFYLCAGGATNEKLFFGSGTQLSVL.

The chain combines TRBV19 with TRBJ1-1, with TRBD1 matching over 7 bases. The CDR3 covers 15 residues. V was clipped by 8 bases and J by 0 bases; unmatched bases: 9. CDR1 is LNHDA and CDR2 is SQIVND in the germline V gene (reference sequence). The CDR3 DNA sequence: TGTGCCAGTCTGCTGAGGGGGCAGATGAACACTGAAGCTTTCTTT. It yields the protein CASLLRGQMNTEAFF.

There are a few counts of this clone. The CDR3 sequence is CASSVAGGAPDADTQYF. As DNA, the CDR3 is TGCGCCAGCAGTGTAGCGGGAGGGGCCCCAGACGCAGATACGCAGTATTTT. The chain recombines TRBV10-1 with TRBJ2-3; 11 bases are a match to TRBD2. Germline-derived CDR1 and CDR2 are WNHNN and SYGVQD (reference sequence). The CDR3 runs 17 residues. After removal of 4 bases from V and 4 bases from J, the junction contained 10 bases not matched to a gene.

This sequence joins TRBV6-5 and TRBJ1-5, with D maybe TRBD1 (6 bases). The CDR3 is made up of 14 amino acids. Germline V lookup: CDR1 MNHEY, CDR2 SVGAGI. With 2 bases removed from V and 6 bases from J, the gap between germline ends came to 11 bases. The CDR3 loop reads CASSYNREGQPQHF. CDR3 sequence (DNA): TGTGCCAGCAGTTACAACAGGGAGGGTCAGCCCCAGCATTTT.

The chain recombines TRBV4-1 with TRBJ2-5; D is possibly TRBD2 (5 bases). V lost 0 bases and J 7 bases, leaving 18 bases between the germline ends. This CDR3 region has 16 residues. CDR1 MGHRA and CDR2 YSYEKL come from the germline V gene. Here the CDR3 reads CASSQEGSGRSGTQYF. The CDR3 DNA reads as TGCGCCAGCAGCCAAGAAGGGTCAGGACGGAGCGGGACCCAGTACTTC.